These T cell receptor beta chains were read from a single sample in a study of response to subunit inactivated influenza vaccine. TCRdb reanalysed the RT-PCR reads using MiXCR and keeps one entry per CDR3 protein. Of 400,000 to 650,000 distinct CDR3 sequences in the sample, 6.5% to 8% are singletons; the top ten hold about 12%. Specimen: PBMCs from blood, collected around 25 months after vaccination. These receptors were taken from a man between 50 and 70 years old who received an inactivated influenza vaccine. Each CDR3 is given with its conserved first and last residue. The order of the fields is V gene, CDR3 protein.

>TRBV5-1
CASSLVTSGTDTQYF
>TRBV20-1
CSAIPPSGRTDTQYF
>TRBV6-5
CASSYYRGNGYTF
>TRBV29-1
CSVEAGTRTEAFF
>TRBV4-3
CASSQDTTGGNTGELFF
>TRBV19
CASTPLFGVNTEAFF
>TRBV9
CASSVDARPPGWQFF
>TRBV6-2/TRBV6-3
CASLQSSNQPQHF
>TRBV5-6
CASSLFLAGVTNEQFF
>TRBV20-1
CSAEGVNEQFF
>TRBV7-2
CASSLATGTEQYF
>TRBV4-3
CASSQVFGGAITGELFF
>TRBV7-9
CASSYEGLGTEAFF
>TRBV5-1
CASSPLGTEQFF
>TRBV10-3
CAISDRRGSNQPQHF
>TRBV4-3
CASSQLGTGGNTIYF
>TRBV5-1
CASSSETGISTDTQYF
>TRBV20-1
CSARVAENYGYTF
>TRBV7-2
CASSRSSGPISYNEQFF
>TRBV5-1
CASSFNPSDTGNTIYF